Here is one T cell receptor beta chain with its context. The data were taken from a study of blood T cell repertoires in COVID-19. Across the study: T cells, B-cell-depleted T cells, or PBMCs provided the cDNA or gDNA that served as material.

Study processing details: Reference gene primer amplification in the assay estimated nucleated cell counts. Only in-frame clones appear in the TCRdb table, and some are missing; sequencing was by immunoSEQ multiplex PCR. V, J and clone size were drawn from that table, and D and trimming were deduced from the DNA. The top ten hold roughly 11% of the sample, which has 150,000 to 200,000 clones, about 81% seen once. V was clipped by 8 bases and J by 10 bases, with 29 bases between them. The germline gives CDR1 MDHEN, CDR2 SYDVKM. The length of the CDR3 is 16 residues. This rearrangement joins TRBV28 to TRBJ1-1; TRBD1 is a possible D gene (5 bases). Input material: peripheral blood. This TCR derives from a man in his fifties or sixties with active or convalescent COVID-19. The CDR3 spells CASYLRSTGALSGAFF. DNA for the CDR3: TGTGCCAGCTATCTCCGTTCTACAGGAGCACTCTCCGGAGCTTTCTTT. Full variable domain (missing parts from reference TRBV28 and TRBJ1-1): DVKVTQSSRYLVKRTGEKVFLECVQDMDHENMFWYRQDPGLGLRLIYFSYDVKMKEKGDIPEGYSVSREKKERFSLILESASTNQTSMYLCASYLRSTGALSGAFFGQGTRLTVV.